These T cell receptor beta chains were read from a single sample in a study of T cell repertoires in cytomegalovirus infection. One entry per CDR3 protein, called by TCRdb with MiXCR from the reads. The sample has tens of thousands of distinct CDR3 sequences; 20% are singletons. Which antigens these TCRs recognize remains unknown. The starting material was CD8+ T cells from cultured PBMCs, obtained from culture after CMV antigen stimulation. Receptor source: a human donor in good health (CMV status not recorded). Some clones in this sample may be carry-over from other donors' samples. Each CDR3 is given with its conserved first and last residue.

TRBV27	CASSLRDRITDTQYF
TRBV7-2	CAVGEQYF
TRBV7-8	CASSPRGDAVTYEQYF
TRBV12-3/TRBV12-4	CASSLEEAFF
TRBV7-9	CASSFGGAGELFF
TRBV7-9	CASSLGSAGRYGYTF
TRBV27	CASSQGTNTGELFF
TRBV3-1	CASSQEVFGGSYNEQFF
TRBV7-9	CALGLGADGYTF
TRBV12-3/TRBV12-4	CASSLRLHPETQYF
TRBV4-1	CASSQRQGRDEQYF
TRBV12-3/TRBV12-4	CASSQGPGLPPSSYNEQFF
TRBV5-1	CASSPGEDTQYF
TRBV7-2	CASSLEALGNTIYF
TRBV30	CAWSVLVADTQYF
TRBV5-4	CASSSRDRAYEQYF
TRBV28	CASSLPRDSAQETQYF
TRBV7-2	CASSGGQGRANTQYF
TRBV7-6	CASSLIGDSTYNEQFF
TRBV6-6	CASSYSGFLTF
TRBV29-1	CSVHTGTGELFF
TRBV7-8	CASRYRESTEAFF
TRBV6-2/TRBV6-3	CASRTTGGADTEAFF
TRBV5-1	CASRFSGTTYVYEQYF
TRBV20-1	CSARGTSGFTDTQYF
TRBV7-9	CASSPPGQGGAGYTF
TRBV19	CASTELQGDSNQPQHF
TRBV4-1	CASSQEHRVSYGYTF
TRBV6-2/TRBV6-3	CASSLRAYYGYTF
TRBV11-2	CASSFQPGTGGDEQYF
TRBV4-1	CASGPRPGLNEKLFF
TRBV5-6	CASSPSYMRADTQYF
TRBV7-9	CASSGPGANYGYTF
TRBV29-1	CSVEMVGFTEAFF
TRBV6-2/TRBV6-3	CASSYSVDSSGELFF
TRBV2	CASTEGSLQHF
TRBV27	CASSIRGGLYEQYF
TRBV6-2/TRBV6-3	CASSADSPGAFF
TRBV7-9	CASSLGPPRGDTGELFF
TRBV11-2	CASSLDQRGTQDTQYF
TRBV7-1	CASSSQTSRGPKETQYF
TRBV6-2/TRBV6-3	CASSWRGLTNEKLFF
TRBV7-2	CASSQTRDRYTDTQYF
TRBV11-1	CASSRQGSGYGYTF
TRBV27	CASSPQGGTQYF
TRBV4-1	CASSQGGTSPGELFF
TRBV7-2	CASSLTGPDEQFF
TRBV12-3/TRBV12-4	CASVGGGTAYEQYF
TRBV11-1	CASSLGSGELFF
TRBV12-3/TRBV12-4	CASNPPAGDKAFF
TRBV6-2/TRBV6-3	CASSHASDYFREQYF
TRBV7-2	CASSSYPSEQGNYGYTF
TRBV12-3/TRBV12-4	CASSLRGLVQPQHF
TRBV6-2/TRBV6-3	CASSYKSSSYNEQFF
TRBV6-5	CATGQGLLYGYTF
TRBV7-8	CASSLVAGATDTQYF
TRBV7-2	CASRPRDRRTEAFF
TRBV7-2	CASSLVDRLRGYTF
TRBV6-5	CASSADSQETQYF
TRBV12-3/TRBV12-4	CASSFWAEGKNEAFF